A selection of T cell receptor beta chains follows, all from one sample in a study of blood T cell repertoires in COVID-19. Sequencing used immunoSEQ multiplex PCR; TCRdb keeps in-frame clones, though not all of them. This table holds about 190,000 clones, roughly four fifths found once. The sample comprised peripheral blood. These receptor sequences come from a woman aged 40 to 50 with acute or convalescent COVID-19. Both conserved end residues are part of each CDR3. The D gene is left open where the match is weak. The listing skips clone size in some rows; elsewhere it reads once, few, many or a size class.

CDR3 length	D gene	V gene	J gene	clone size	CDR3 DNA	CDR3 protein
14	.	TRBV6-5	TRBJ2-7	.	TGTGCCAGCAGTTACGCAGGGTACCATTACGAGCAGTACTTC	CASSYAGYHYEQYF
16	.	TRBV9	TRBJ1-2	.	TGTGCCAGCAACTTGCCCCGGAACGGCCTAGCTTATGGCTACACCTTC	CASNLPRNGLAYGYTF
18	.	TRBV19	TRBJ2-6	.	TGTGCCAGTAGCGCTCGAACCTGGACAGTCTCTGGGGCCAACGTCCTGACTTTC	CASSARTWTVSGANVLTF
15	.	TRBV6-5	TRBJ1-4	.	TGTGCCAGCAGTTCATCGCAGGGAACTAATGAAAAACTGTTTTTT	CASSSSQGTNEKLFF
15	.	TRBV5-1	TRBJ2-1	few	TGCGCCAGCAGCTTTGGGGGGGCAGTCTACAATGAGCAGTTCTTC	CASSFGGAVYNEQFF
16	TRBD1	TRBV27	TRBJ1-4	.	TGTGCCAGCAGTTTATCGGCTAGACAGGGCAATGAAAAACTGTTTTTT	CASSLSARQGNEKLFF
14	.	TRBV28	TRBJ2-5	few	TGTGCCACGGTCCCCCAAGCGTACCAAGAGACCCAGTACTTC	CATVPQAYQETQYF
16	TRBD2	TRBV11-2	TRBJ2-7	many	TGTGCCAGCAGCACAGCGGGAGTAGGGGTGACCTACGAGCAGTACTTC	CASSTAGVGVTYEQYF
11	.	TRBV9	TRBJ1-1	.	TGTGCCAGCAGCTTCGGCACTGAAGCTTTCTTT	CASSFGTEAFF
18	TRBD1	TRBV19	TRBJ2-4	.	TGTGCCAGTAGTATTGAAGGACAGGGGGTCGGAGCCAAAAACATTCAGTACTTC	CASSIEGQGVGAKNIQYF
15	TRBD2	TRBV5-4	TRBJ2-3	.	TGTGCCAGCCGACCCCCAAGCGGGGAAAGGGATACGCAGTATTTT	CASRPPSGERDTQYF
14	TRBD2	TRBV6-6	TRBJ2-3	.	TGTGCCAGCACCACTAGCGGTGCTTTGGATACGCAGTATTTT	CASTTSGALDTQYF
14	TRBD1	TRBV9	TRBJ2-7	.	TGTGCCAGCAGCGGGGGACAGGGGGGTTACGAGCAGTACTTC	CASSGGQGGYEQYF
14	.	TRBV5-5	TRBJ2-1	.	TGTGCCAGCAGCTTGGCCAACGCGGGGACTGAGCAGTTCTTC	CASSLANAGTEQFF
13	TRBD2	TRBV3-1/TRBV3-2	TRBJ2-5	.	TGTGCCAGCAGCCCCGGGGTAGCGGGGGCTCGGGACTTC	CASSPGVAGARDF
15	.	TRBV28	TRBJ1-1	.	TGTGCCAGCAGTTTATATACGGTCATGAACACTGAAGCTTTCTTT	CASSLYTVMNTEAFF
15	.	TRBV6-4	TRBJ2-1	.	TGTGCCAGCAAAGCTACTATAAACTCCTACAATGAGCAGTTCTTC	CASKATINSYNEQFF
14	TRBD1	TRBV19	TRBJ1-2	.	TGTGCCAGTATCCGCCGAGGACAGGACGTTGGCTACACCTTC	CASIRRGQDVGYTF
13	.	TRBV27	TRBJ1-4	few	TGTGCCAGCAGACCGGGAGTTGGGGAAAAACTGTTTTTT	CASRPGVGEKLFF
14	TRBD2	TRBV9	TRBJ2-3	.	TGTGCCAGCAGCGCTAGCGGGAACACAGATACGCAGTATTTT	CASSASGNTDTQYF
17	.	TRBV5-6	TRBJ1-4	few	TGTGCCAGCAGCTTGGGGCGACGGGAGGTTGCTAATGAAAAACTGTTTTTT	CASSLGRREVANEKLFF
17	TRBD1	TRBV11-2	TRBJ1-1	once	TGTGCCAGCAGTCCCAGGGGGACAGGGATTCTTAACACTGAAGCTTTCTTT	CASSPRGTGILNTEAFF
14	.	TRBV5-1	TRBJ1-5	.	TGCGCCAGCAGCTTAGCAGGGGGCAATCAGCCCCAGCATTTT	CASSLAGGNQPQHF
15	.	TRBV6-5	TRBJ2-7	.	TGTGCCAGCAGCTTAGCCTCAAATCCTTCCTACGAGCAGTACTTC	CASSLASNPSYEQYF
14	.	TRBV7-9	TRBJ1-6	.	.	CASSFGQGSSPLHF
17	TRBD1	TRBV27	TRBJ2-2	.	TGTGCCAGCAGTTTGCTACGGGGACAGGGGTTGGCCGGGGAGCTGTTTTTT	CASSLLRGQGLAGELFF
13	.	TRBV30	TRBJ1-6	.	TGTGCCTGGAATTTAGCTACGGGTTCACCCCTCCACTTT	CAWNLATGSPLHF
15	.	TRBV7-2	TRBJ1-2	.	TGTGCCAGCAGCTTAGCCCCCACACAGGACTATGGCTACACCTTC	CASSLAPTQDYGYTF
15	TRBD1	TRBV9	TRBJ1-1	.	TGTGCCAGCAGCGCCTCGGGACAGCTTCTCCCTGAAGCTTTCTTT	CASSASGQLLPEAFF
16	.	TRBV28	TRBJ1-5	.	TGTGCCAGCAGTTTATCCGGGGGTTTGGGCAATCAGCCCCAGCATTTT	CASSLSGGLGNQPQHF
15	.	TRBV7-9	TRBJ1-2	.	TGTGCCAGCAGCTTAGTGGCGGGAGCCGGCTATGGCTACACCTTC	CASSLVAGAGYGYTF
14	.	TRBV5-6	TRBJ1-1	.	TGTGCCAGCAGCTGGATAGACAGAAACACTGAAGCTTTCTTT	CASSWIDRNTEAFF
19	TRBD2	TRBV28	TRBJ2-1	.	TGTGCCAGCAGTTTGGTAGCGGGAGCGTCTAAGGAGTTTGTGGATGAGCAGTTCTTC	CASSLVAGASKEFVDEQFF
15	TRBD2	TRBV6-5	TRBJ2-3	once	TGTGCCAGCAGCAGACTAGCGGGCAGCACAGATACGCAGTATTTT	CASSRLAGSTDTQYF
16	TRBD2	TRBV7-3	TRBJ2-1	.	TGTGCCAGCAGCTTACGAGTAGCGGGGGGGTACAATGAGCAGTTCTTC	CASSLRVAGGYNEQFF
15	.	TRBV9	TRBJ1-4	.	TGTGCCAGCACTTTCGGTACAGGGCCTAATGAAAAACTGTTTTTT	CASTFGTGPNEKLFF
15	TRBD1	TRBV27	TRBJ1-2	.	TGTGCCAGCACTCGGACGGTCGGGACAGACTATGGCTACACCTTC	CASTRTVGTDYGYTF
16	TRBD1	TRBV10-2	TRBJ1-6	few	TGCGCCAGTTCTCCACCCCGGACAGGGGAGAATTCACCCCTCCACTTT	CASSPPRTGENSPLHF
13	.	TRBV11-2	TRBJ1-6	.	TGTGCCAGCAGCCGGACAGTTAATTCACCCCTCCACTTT	CASSRTVNSPLHF
14	.	TRBV4-2	TRBJ1-1	.	TGTGCCAGCAGCCCAGGGTTCGTGAACACTGAAGCTTTCTTT	CASSPGFVNTEAFF